Presented here are 28 T cell receptor beta chains from one specimen sequenced in a study of graft-versus-host responses after intestinal transplantation. Produced via immunoSEQ multiplex PCR; TCRdb's table is partial and in-frame only. Counted here are 40,000 or so clones, roughly 86% occurring once; the ten biggest clones make up over 6%. Sequenced here: PBMCs, sampled approximately 270 days after transplant. Every receptor here comes from a human patient who received an intestinal transplant, so some T cells may come from the graft donor.

V is TRBV27 and J is TRBJ2-1; D possibly corresponds to TRBD2 (6 bases). The germline V and J ends were trimmed by 3 bases and 2 bases, with 8 bases remaining between them. The germline V gene encodes CDR1 MNHEY and CDR2 SMNVEV (reference sequence). The CDR3 runs 14 residues. CDR3 sequence reads: CASSLGGTYNEQFF. DNA of the CDR3: TGTGCCAGCAGTTTGGGGGGTACCTACAATGAGCAGTTCTTC.

This clone has only a few counts. This sequence joins TRBV7-9 and TRBJ1-1, with a possible D match to TRBD1 (6 bases). There are 13 residues in the CDR3. CDR1 is SEHNR and CDR2 is FQNEAQ in the germline V gene (reference sequence). Deletions cut 5 bases from V and 12 bases from J, with 19 bases between. The CDR3 bases are TGTGCCAGCAGCCCGTCTGATGGGGGCGGGACTTTCTTT. This gives the protein CASSPSDGGGTFF.

This clone has a handful of counts. The identical CDR3 is also encoded by other nucleotide sequences in the sample. The chain joins TRBV6-6 to TRBJ2-5; 10 positions agree with TRBD2. This CDR3 has 14 residues. J lost 2 bases, V lost 6 bases, and 3 bases had no gene match. Germline assignment: CDR1 MNHNY and CDR2 SVGAGI (reference sequence). The CDR3: CASSRAGGQETQYF. DNA for the CDR3: TGTGCCAGCAGCAGAGCGGGGGGGCAAGAGACCCAGTACTTC.

This sequence joins TRBV6-1 and TRBJ1-5, with a tentative D call TRBD1 (6 bases). The germline CDR1 and CDR2 sequences are MNHNS and SASEGT. The CDR3 contains 16 residues. Trimming took 4 bases from V and 0 from J, leaving 13 bases between them. The CDR3 DNA reads TGTGCCAGCAGTGCTCCGGGGGGCTATAGCAATCAGCCCCAGCATTTT. Its translation: CASSAPGGYSNQPQHF.

The rearrangement joins TRBV6-1 to TRBJ2-3; TRBD1 is a possible D gene (6 bases). From germline, CDR1 is MNHNS and CDR2 SASEGT. Deletions cut 4 bases from V and 8 bases from J, with 16 bases between. This CDR3 has 14 residues. The CDR3 is CASSARLTGITQYF. Written as DNA, the CDR3 is TGTGCCAGCAGTGCGAGACTTACAGGGATTACGCAGTATTTT.

The V gene is TRBV4-2, the J gene TRBJ2-3, with 10 positions matching TRBD2. This CDR3 comprises 17 residues. The ends lost 0 bases at V and 6 bases at J; junction bases unmatched: 9. Germline-derived CDR1 and CDR2 are LGHNA and YNFKEQ. CDR3 amino acids: CASSQEHSGGPQDTQYF. As DNA, the CDR3 is TGTGCCAGCAGCCAAGAGCATAGCGGGGGGCCCCAGGATACGCAGTATTTT.

A few counts support this clone. J is TRBJ2-1 and V is TRBV7-8; D is possibly TRBD1 or TRBD2 (5 bases each). This CDR3 contains 13 residues. V lost 2 bases and J lost 7, with 9 bases in between. The germline CDR1 and CDR2 sequences are SGHVS and FQNEAQ. The CDR3 spells CASSLWGSNEQFF. The CDR3 coding sequence is TGTGCCAGCAGCTTATGGGGGAGTAATGAGCAGTTCTTC.

The chain has TRBV19 and TRBJ2-6, with TRBD2 as a possible D gene (6 bases). CDR1 and CDR2 from the germline V gene are LNHDA and SQIVND (reference sequence). V was cut by 9 bases and J by 3 bases, with 18 bases left in between. This CDR3 is built from 16 residues. The CDR3 nucleotides read TGTGCCAGCTGCCTGTCAGCGGGCGGTGGGGCCAACGTCCTGACTTTC. Translation: CASCLSAGGGANVLTF.

The CDR3 DNA sequence: TGTGCCAGCAGTAGAACGGGACTCGCGGGGGGCTACACCTTC. This gives the protein CASSRTGLAGGYTF. The chain has TRBV6-1 and TRBJ1-2; tentatively, D is TRBD1 (5 bases). The CDR3 contains 14 residues. V lost 5 bases and J 8 bases, leaving 18 bases between the germline ends. Per the germline V gene, CDR1 is MNHNS and CDR2 is SASEGT.

This chain joins TRBV23-1 and TRBJ1-2; 8 nucleotides align to TRBD1. TRBV23-1 is filed as an ORF, its function uncertain. The CDR3 contains 15 residues. V was pared by 4 bases and J by 6 bases, with 10 bases of the junction left unmatched. This CDR3 is CASSRIPDREDGYTF. As DNA, the CDR3 is TGCGCCAGCAGTCGAATCCCGGACAGGGAGGATGGCTACACCTTC.

This chain uses TRBV7-9 with TRBJ1-5, with 7 bases fitting TRBD1. This CDR3 has 15 residues. The germline CDR1 and CDR2 sequences are SEHNR and FQNEAQ (reference sequence). Losses at the gene ends were 5 bases for V and 4 bases for J; bases not matched to a gene: 8. In nucleotides, the CDR3 is TGTGCCAGCAGCAAAGGGACAGTTTTTAATCAGCCCCAGCATTTT. Encoded protein: CASSKGTVFNQPQHF.

This chain connects TRBV29-1 to TRBJ1-2; tentatively, D is TRBD1 (5 bases). The V and J ends lost 6 bases and 2 bases respectively, with 10 bases between them. Germline loops: CDR1 SQVTM, CDR2 ANQGSEA. The CDR3 consists of 12 residues. CDR3 in amino acids: CSVVWDNYGYTF. The CDR3 DNA reads TGCAGCGTCGTTTGGGACAACTATGGCTACACCTTC.

The count of this clone is one. The genes are TRBV5-5 and TRBJ1-1, with D maybe TRBD1 (6 bases). Germline-derived CDR1 and CDR2 are SGHKS and YYEKEE (reference sequence). The germline V and J ends were trimmed by 5 bases and 1 base, with 21 bases remaining between them. The CDR3 has 17 amino acids. CDR3 nucleotide sequence: TGTGCCAGCAGACCCCCGGAGGGACCAGGGGCGAACACTGAAGCTTTCTTT. Translation: CASRPPEGPGANTEAFF. Full variable domain (rest looked up from reference TRBV5-5 and TRBJ1-1): DAGVTQSPTHLIKTRGQQVTLRCSPISGHKSVSWYQQVLGQGPQFIFQYYEKEERGRGNFPDRFSARQFPNYSSELNVNALLLGDSALYLCASRPPEGPGANTEAFFGQGTRLTVV.

V and J are TRBV11-1 and TRBJ1-2, with D maybe TRBD1 (5 bases). The germline CDR1 and CDR2 sequences are SGHAT and FQDESV (reference sequence). The CDR3 runs 13 residues. The V and J ends lost 2 bases and 4 bases respectively, with 8 bases between them. The CDR3 sequence is CASSLQGTYGYTF. The CDR3 DNA reads as TGTGCCAGCAGCTTACAGGGAACCTATGGCTACACCTTC.

The chain combines TRBV6-5 with TRBJ2-7, with D perhaps matching TRBD1 (6 bases). This CDR3 has 15 amino acids. Per the germline V gene, CDR1 is MNHEY and CDR2 is SVGAGI. V was clipped by 0 bases and J by 2 bases, with 11 bases between them. This CDR3 reads CASSYSGHKPYEQYF. Written as DNA, the CDR3 is TGTGCCAGCAGTTACTCGGGACACAAGCCCTACGAGCAGTACTTC.

This chain joins TRBV6-1 and TRBJ2-7; the D is unclear. This CDR3 comprises 12 residues. V gave up 8 bases and J gave up 7 bases, with 15 bases separating them. Per germline, CDR1 MNHNS and CDR2 SASEGT. As DNA, the CDR3 is TGTGCCAGCGAGCGCCGGGTGGGAGAGCAGTACTTC. Amino acid sequence: CASERRVGEQYF.

The chain carries TRBV4-1 and TRBJ1-5; no clear D. The CDR3 spans 14 residues. From germline, CDR1 is MGHRA and CDR2 YSYEKL. The V and J ends lost 3 bases and 4 bases respectively, with 10 bases between them. CDR3 nucleotides: TGCGCCAGCAGCCACCCGTTCGAGAATCAGCCCCAGCATTTT. It specifies CASSHPFENQPQHF.

This clone was detected once. The chain employs TRBV21-1 and TRBJ2-1; the D call of TRBD2 is as the table states it, not checked on the DNA. TRBV21-1 is recorded as a pseudogene. The CDR3 length is 13 residues. CDR3 sequence reads: CASSKERGSEQFF. The CDR3 nucleotides are TGTGCCAGCAGCAAAGAAAGAGGGAGCGAGCAGTTCTTC.

This clone has more than one count but fewer than ten. The CDR3 DNA follows: TGTGCCAGCAGTGACACGGGGGGGTTAAATGAGCAGTTCTTC. It codes for CASSDTGGLNEQFF. The rearrangement uses TRBV6-4 and TRBJ2-1, with 8 bases fitting TRBD2. This CDR3 contains 14 residues. From germline, CDR1 is MRHNA and CDR2 SNTAGT. The V segment lost 2 bases and the J segment 7 bases; nucleotides outside the gene matches: 4.

The V and J genes are TRBV15 and TRBJ1-6; D remains unclear. The CDR3 is made up of 18 amino acids. The germline V gene has CDR1 LNHNV and CDR2 YYDKDF (reference sequence). V lost 0 bases to trimming and J lost 0 bases, with 12 bases between them. The CDR3 protein is CATSRDGPASSYNSPLHF. CDR3 DNA sequence: TGTGCCACCAGCAGAGATGGACCTGCGAGCTCCTATAATTCACCCCTCCACTTT. Full variable domain (outside the CDR3, taken from reference TRBV15 and TRBJ1-6): DAMVIQNPRYQVTQFGKPVTLSCSQTLNHNVMYWYQQKSSQAPKLLFHYYDKDFNNEADTPDNFQSRRPNTSFCFLDIRSPGLGDTAMYLCATSRDGPASSYNSPLHFGNGTRLTVT.

This clone was observed a single time. The gene calls are TRBV29-1 and TRBJ1-2, with a tentative D call TRBD1 (5 bases). CDR1 is SQVTM and CDR2 is ANQGSEA in the germline V gene. V gave up 3 bases and J gave up 0 bases, with 11 bases separating them. The CDR3 totals 14 residues. The CDR3 sequence: CSVDVQEANYGYTF. DNA of the CDR3: TGCAGCGTTGACGTACAGGAAGCTAACTATGGCTACACCTTC.

The chain carries TRBV28 and TRBJ1-2; TRBD1 is a possible D gene (6 bases). Looked up from germline, CDR1 is MDHEN and CDR2 is SYDVKM. V shed 5 bases and J shed 4 bases, with 17 bases lying between them. This CDR3 has 15 residues. The CDR3 bases are TGTGCCAGCAGTGCTCACCCCGGACAGATCTATGGCTACACCTTC. Translated, it gives CASSAHPGQIYGYTF.

J is TRBJ2-7 and V is TRBV7-9; the D is unclear. The germline V gene encodes CDR1 SEHNR and CDR2 FQNEAQ (reference sequence). Trimming took off 5 bases at V and 2 bases at J, with 10 bases between the two ends. The CDR3 has 13 amino acids. The CDR3 coding sequence is TGTGCCAGCAGCGACGACACCCCCTACGAGCAGTACTTC. It is translated as CASSDDTPYEQYF.

The rearrangement uses TRBV6-1 and TRBJ2-7, with 8 positions matching TRBD1. The CDR3 runs 14 residues. CDR1 MNHNS and CDR2 SASEGT come from the germline V gene. V lost 6 bases, J lost 3 bases, and 7 bases stayed unmatched. CDR3 sequence reads: CASSARGRFYEQYF. The CDR3 DNA reads as TGTGCCAGCAGCGCCAGGGGGCGGTTCTACGAGCAGTACTTC.

This clone has a single count. This chain connects TRBV27 to TRBJ1-6; no firm D call. Per the germline V gene, CDR1 is MNHEY and CDR2 is SMNVEV (reference sequence). With 5 bases removed from V and 7 bases from J, the gap between germline ends came to 12 bases. The CDR3 has 14 residues. The CDR3 protein is CASSLLPENSPLHF. The CDR3 DNA follows: TGTGCCAGCAGTCTACTCCCGGAGAATTCACCCCTCCACTTT.

This clone has a single count. V and J are TRBV6-5 and TRBJ2-7; D might be TRBD2 (6 bases). The CDR3 contains 14 residues. Germline V CDR1 and CDR2: MNHEY, SVGAGI. V lost 6 bases to trimming and J lost 2 bases, with 14 bases between them. The CDR3 sequence: CASRTHERAYEQYF. In DNA, the CDR3 is TGTGCCAGCAGAACCCACGAGCGGGCCTACGAGCAGTACTTC.

The chain uses TRBV19 and TRBJ2-2, with D uncertain. The CDR3 sequence is 16 residues long. Germline lookup yields CDR1 LNHDA and CDR2 SQIVND (reference sequence). V was shortened by 6 bases and J by 0 bases, with 14 bases between the two germline ends. The CDR3 nucleotides are TGTGCCAGTAGGACTTTGGCGGCCGCGAACACCGGGGAGCTGTTTTTT. Protein product: CASRTLAAANTGELFF.

V usage is TRBV30 and J usage is TRBJ1-6, with 8 bases lining up with TRBD1. The CDR3 extends over 14 amino acids. Germline values: CDR1 GTSNPN, CDR2 SVGIG (reference sequence). V dropped 2 bases and J dropped 9; count of bases not matched to a gene: 6. Here the CDR3 DNA reads TGTGCCTGGAGTACGGGACAGGATAGTTCACCCCTCCACTTT. Amino acids: CAWSTGQDSSPLHF.